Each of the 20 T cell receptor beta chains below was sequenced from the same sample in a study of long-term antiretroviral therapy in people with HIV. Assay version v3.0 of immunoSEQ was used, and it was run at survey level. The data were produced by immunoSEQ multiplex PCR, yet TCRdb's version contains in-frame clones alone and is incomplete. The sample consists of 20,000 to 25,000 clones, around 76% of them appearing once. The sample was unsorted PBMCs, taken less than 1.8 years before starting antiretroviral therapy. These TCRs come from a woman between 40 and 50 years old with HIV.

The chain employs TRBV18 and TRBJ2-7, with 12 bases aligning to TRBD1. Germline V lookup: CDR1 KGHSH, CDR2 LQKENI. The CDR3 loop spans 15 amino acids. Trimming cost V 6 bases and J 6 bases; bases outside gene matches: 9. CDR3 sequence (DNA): TGTGCCAGCTCGCTCCGGGGGACAGGGGGCGGCGAGCAGTACTTC. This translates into CASSLRGTGGGEQYF.

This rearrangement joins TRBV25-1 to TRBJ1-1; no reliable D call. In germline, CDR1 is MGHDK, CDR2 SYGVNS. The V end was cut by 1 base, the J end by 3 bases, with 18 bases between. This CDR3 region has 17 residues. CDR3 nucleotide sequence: TGTGCCAGCAGTGAATTCCCCGGAGAGATCGTCGACACTGAAGCTTTCTTT. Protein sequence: CASSEFPGEIVDTEAFF.

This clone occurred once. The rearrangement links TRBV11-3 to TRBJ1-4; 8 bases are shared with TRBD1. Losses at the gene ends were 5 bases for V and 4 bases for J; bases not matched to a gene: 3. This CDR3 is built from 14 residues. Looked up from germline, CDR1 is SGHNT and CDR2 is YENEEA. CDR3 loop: CASSPGQVNEKLFF. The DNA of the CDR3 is TGTGCCAGCAGCCCGGGACAGGTTAATGAAAAACTGTTTTTT.

This CDR3 reads CASSPTIGTVSYEQYF. CDR3 bases: TGTGCCAGCAGCCCCACCATAGGGACCGTCAGCTACGAGCAGTACTTC. The chain couples TRBV11-2 to TRBJ2-7, with D possibly called TRBD1 or TRBD2 (5 bases each). CDR3 size: 16 residues. V was shortened by 5 bases and J by 3 bases, with 20 bases between the two germline ends. CDR1 is SGHAT and CDR2 is FQNNGV in the germline V gene.

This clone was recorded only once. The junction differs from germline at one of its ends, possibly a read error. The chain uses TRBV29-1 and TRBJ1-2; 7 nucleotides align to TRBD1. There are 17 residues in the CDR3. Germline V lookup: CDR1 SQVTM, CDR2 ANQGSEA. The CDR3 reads CSVEEDRDREAPYGYTF. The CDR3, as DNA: TGCAGCGTGGAAGAAGACCGAGACAGGGAGGCCCCTTATGGCTACACCTTC.

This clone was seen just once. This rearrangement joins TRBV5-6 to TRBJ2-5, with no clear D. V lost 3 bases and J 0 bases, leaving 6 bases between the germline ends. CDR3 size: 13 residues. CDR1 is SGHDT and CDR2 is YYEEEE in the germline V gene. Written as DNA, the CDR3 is TGTGCCAGCAGCTCTGCCTACCAAGAGACCCAGTACTTC. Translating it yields CASSSAYQETQYF.

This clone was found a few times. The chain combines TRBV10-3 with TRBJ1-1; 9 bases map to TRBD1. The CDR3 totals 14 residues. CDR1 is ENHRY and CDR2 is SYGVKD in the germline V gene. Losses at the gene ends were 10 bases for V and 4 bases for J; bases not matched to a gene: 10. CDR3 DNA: TGTGCCACCTGGACAGGGGAGGGTGGCACTGAAGCTTTCTTT. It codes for CATWTGEGGTEAFF.

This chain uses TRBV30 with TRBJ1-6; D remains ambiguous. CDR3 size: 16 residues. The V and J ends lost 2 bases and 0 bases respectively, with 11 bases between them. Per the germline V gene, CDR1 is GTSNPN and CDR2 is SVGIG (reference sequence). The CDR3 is CAWSLRRDSYNSPLHF. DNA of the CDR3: TGTGCCTGGAGTCTAAGGAGAGACTCCTATAATTCACCCCTCCACTTT.

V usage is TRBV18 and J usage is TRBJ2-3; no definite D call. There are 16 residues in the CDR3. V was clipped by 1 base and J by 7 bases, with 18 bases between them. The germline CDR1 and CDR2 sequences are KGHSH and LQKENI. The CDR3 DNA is TGTGCCAGCTCACCACTGATGGGCTCAAATGGGTATACGCAGTATTTT. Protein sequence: CASSPLMGSNGYTQYF.

The CDR3 DNA sequence: TGTGCCAGCAGTTACTCGAGGGGCTCCCGGACCTACGAGCAGTACTTC. It translates to CASSYSRGSRTYEQYF. V gene TRBV6-5 combines with J gene TRBJ2-7; D may be TRBD1 or TRBD2 (5 bases each). The V gene's germline CDR1 is MNHEY and CDR2 SVGAGI. The CDR3 loop spans 16 amino acids. Trimming shortened V by 0 bases and J by 2 bases, and 14 bases separated the two germline ends.

CDR3 amino acids: CASSRSGTGTEKLFF. In DNA form, the CDR3 reads TGCGCCAGCAGCCGATCCGGGACAGGGACCGAAAAACTGTTTTTT. This chain uses TRBV4-1 with TRBJ1-4; 9 bases align to TRBD1. Germline V CDR1 and CDR2: MGHRA, YSYEKL. The CDR3 spans 15 residues. The V gene end was trimmed by 4 bases and the J gene end by 8 bases; junction bases not matched to a gene: 8.

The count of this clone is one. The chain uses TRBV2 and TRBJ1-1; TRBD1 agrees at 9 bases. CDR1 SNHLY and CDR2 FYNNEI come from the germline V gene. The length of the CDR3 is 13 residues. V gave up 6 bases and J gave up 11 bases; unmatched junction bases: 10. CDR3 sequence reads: CASRRTGEFLAFF. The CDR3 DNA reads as TGTGCCAGCAGGAGGACAGGGGAGTTTTTGGCTTTCTTT.

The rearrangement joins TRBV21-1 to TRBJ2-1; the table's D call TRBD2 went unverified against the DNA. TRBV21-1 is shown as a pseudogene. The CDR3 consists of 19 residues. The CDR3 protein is CASSKEATSGTRPHNEQFF. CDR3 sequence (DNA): TGTGCCAGCAGCAAAGAAGCGACTAGCGGGACCCGCCCCCACAATGAGCAGTTCTTC.

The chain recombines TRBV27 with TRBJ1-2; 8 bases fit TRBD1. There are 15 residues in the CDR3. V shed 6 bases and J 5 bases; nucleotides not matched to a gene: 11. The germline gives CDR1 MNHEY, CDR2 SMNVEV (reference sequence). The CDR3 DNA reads TGTGCCAGCAGATTTACCGGGACAGGTCGATATGGCTACACCTTC. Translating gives CASRFTGTGRYGYTF.

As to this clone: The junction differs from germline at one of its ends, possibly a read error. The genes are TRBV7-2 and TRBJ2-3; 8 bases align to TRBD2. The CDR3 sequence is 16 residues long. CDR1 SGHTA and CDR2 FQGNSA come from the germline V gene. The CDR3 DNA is TGTGCCAGCAGCGTAGCGGGGTCTCTATTCGTAGATACGCAGTATTTT. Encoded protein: CASSVAGSLFVDTQYF.

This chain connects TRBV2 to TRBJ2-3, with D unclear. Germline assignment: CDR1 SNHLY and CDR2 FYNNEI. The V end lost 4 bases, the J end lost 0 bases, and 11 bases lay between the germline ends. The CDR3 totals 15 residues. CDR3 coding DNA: TGTGCCAGCAGTGGTCAACGGTCTAGCACAGATACGCAGTATTTT. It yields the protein CASSGQRSSTDTQYF.

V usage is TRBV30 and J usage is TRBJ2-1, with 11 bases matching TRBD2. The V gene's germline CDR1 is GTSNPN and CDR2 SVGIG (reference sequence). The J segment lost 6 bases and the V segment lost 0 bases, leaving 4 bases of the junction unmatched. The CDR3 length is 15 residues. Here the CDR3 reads CAWSVGSGRANEQFF. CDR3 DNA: TGTGCCTGGAGTGTAGGTAGCGGGAGGGCCAATGAGCAGTTCTTC. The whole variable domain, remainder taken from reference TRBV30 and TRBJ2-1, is SQTIHQWPATLVQPVGSPLSLECTVEGTSNPNLYWYRQAAGRGLQLLFYSVGIGQISSEVPQNLSASRPQDRQFILSSKKLLLSDSGFYLCAWSVGSGRANEQFFGPGTRLTVL.

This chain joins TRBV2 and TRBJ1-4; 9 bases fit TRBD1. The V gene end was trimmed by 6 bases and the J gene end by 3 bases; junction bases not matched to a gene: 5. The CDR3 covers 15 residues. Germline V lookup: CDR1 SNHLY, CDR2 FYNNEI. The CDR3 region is CASRGTGPPNEKLFF. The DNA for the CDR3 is TGTGCCAGCAGGGGGACAGGGCCACCTAATGAAAAACTGTTTTTT.

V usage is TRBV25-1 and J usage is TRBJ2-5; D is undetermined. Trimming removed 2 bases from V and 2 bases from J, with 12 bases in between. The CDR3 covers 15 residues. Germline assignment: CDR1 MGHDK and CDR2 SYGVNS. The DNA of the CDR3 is TGTGCCAGCAGTGAAGGGTACGGGCGTCAAGAGACCCAGTACTTC. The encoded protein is CASSEGYGRQETQYF.

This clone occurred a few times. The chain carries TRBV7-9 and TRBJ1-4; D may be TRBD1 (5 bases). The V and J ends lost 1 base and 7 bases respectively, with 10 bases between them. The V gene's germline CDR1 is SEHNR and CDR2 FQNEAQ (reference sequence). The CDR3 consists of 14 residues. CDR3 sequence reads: CASSLVGGSEKLFF. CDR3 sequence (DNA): TGTGCCAGCAGCTTAGTTGGGGGTAGTGAAAAACTGTTTTTT.